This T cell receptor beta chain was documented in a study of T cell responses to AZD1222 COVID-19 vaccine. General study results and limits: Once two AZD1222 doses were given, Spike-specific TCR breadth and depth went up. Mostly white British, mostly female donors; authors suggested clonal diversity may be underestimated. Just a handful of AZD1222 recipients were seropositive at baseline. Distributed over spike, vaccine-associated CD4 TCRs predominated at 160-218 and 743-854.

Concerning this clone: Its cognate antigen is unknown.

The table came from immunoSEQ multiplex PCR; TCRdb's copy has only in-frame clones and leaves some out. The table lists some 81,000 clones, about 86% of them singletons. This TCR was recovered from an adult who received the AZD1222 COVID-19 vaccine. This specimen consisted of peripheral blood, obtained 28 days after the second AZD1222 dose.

The CDR3 sequence is CASSFGQSSGNEQFF. In nucleotides, the CDR3 is TGTGCCAGCAGCTTTGGGCAGTCTAGCGGCAATGAGCAGTTCTTC. This sequence joins TRBV5-4 and TRBJ2-1; 7 bases are a match to TRBD2. Per the germline V gene, CDR1 is SGHNT and CDR2 is YYREEE (reference sequence). This CDR3 is built from 15 residues. V was pared by 2 bases and J by 6 bases, with 8 bases of the junction left unmatched.